The TCR beta chain described here comes from a study of T cell changes during pregnancy in multiple sclerosis. CDR1 SEHNR and CDR2 FQNEAQ come from the germline V gene (reference sequence). The trim removed 2 bases at V and 10 bases at J, leaving 8 bases unmatched. The CDR3 runs 17 residues. Some clones are missing from TCRdb's copy, which holds only in-frame ones; the method was immunoSEQ multiplex PCR. The sample shows roughly 120,000 clones, over 85% of them seen only once. The rearrangement joins TRBV7-9 to TRBJ2-1, with TRBD2 identical over 16 bases. This sample comprised peripheral blood, obtained before pregnancy. The clonotype comes from a female donor with multiple sclerosis, enrolled in a pregnancy study. The DNA for the CDR3 is TGTGCCAGCAGCTTAATGGGGACTAGCGGGAGGGGAGGGGAGCAGTTCTTC. It yields the protein CASSLMGTSGRGGEQFF.